This T cell receptor beta chain comes out of a study of blood T cell repertoires in COVID-19. Study details: Acute and convalescent COVID-19 specimens originated in the United States, Italy and Spain.

Adults between roughly 18 and 95 years of age took part from approximately 24 US areas. Two negative PCRs, clearance, or symptom resolution were required of recovered Cohort 3 donors. Profiled with immunoSEQ multiplex PCR; TCRdb holds only in-frame clones, not every one. The sample has over 150,000 clones, about 86% seen once. The clonotype comes from a man between 45 and 60 years old who had recovered from COVID-19. Input material: PBMCs or T cells enriched from blood (not recorded which).

CDR3 amino acids: CATSDRQDTQYF. As DNA, the CDR3 is TGTGCCACCAGTGACAGACAGGATACGCAGTATTTT. V usage is TRBV24-1 and J usage is TRBJ2-3, with D perhaps matching TRBD1 (5 bases). CDR1 is KGHDR and CDR2 is SFDVKD in the germline V gene. The CDR3 is made up of 12 amino acids. The V and J ends lost 4 bases and 6 bases respectively, with 7 bases between them.